This T cell receptor (beta chain) originates from a study of coeliac disease. Overall study context: Coeliac patients had active, refractory type I, or gluten-free-diet-controlled disease.

Using immunoSEQ multiplex PCR, the repertoire was profiled, and TCRdb retains in-frame clones only, with some absent. The sample includes 2,500 to 3,000 clones, around 59% of them seen just once. CDR3 size: 13 residues. V trimming: 3 bases; J trimming: 10 bases; junction bases outside the gene matches: 3. In germline, CDR1 is LNHDA, CDR2 SQIVND (reference sequence). Each fraction contributed one roughly 500,000-cell aliquot for sequencing. Study-wide results and limits: TRB repertoires were largely private, with most amino acid sequences found in only one sample.

With respect to this clone: The antigen is not known.

The receptor's source is a man aged 55-75 years with celiac disease on a gluten-free diet. The chain employs TRBV19 and TRBJ1-6; 7 bases agree with TRBD1. The sequenced sample consisted of intraepithelial lymphocytes from the gut. DNA for the CDR3: TGTGCCAGTAGTATGCAGGGGGGATCACCCCTCCACTTT. Protein sequence: CASSMQGGSPLHF.